A selection of T cell receptor beta chains follows, all from one sample in a study of shared clonotypes between healthy human individuals. Profiled with immunoSEQ multiplex PCR; TCRdb holds only in-frame clones, not every one. Of about 1 million clones detected, around 75% appear once; the ten largest clones hold about 1.5%. Sequencing was performed on memory CD4+ T cells sorted from blood. The receptor set was obtained from a man aged 18 to 35 in good health. Both conserved end residues are part of each CDR3. The D gene is left open where the match is weak. Expanded clones get a size class; other rows say once, few or many, or leave the size out.

size,V,J,D,CDR3,DNA
.,TRBV10-2,TRBJ2-1,TRBD2,CASRWGGDEQFF,TGCGCCAGCAGGTGGGGGGGGGATGAGCAGTTCTTC
.,TRBV5-1,TRBJ2-7,TRBD1,CASRHTGGVEQYF,TGCGCCAGCAGACACACAGGGGGCGTCGAGCAGTACTTC
.,TRBV5-1,TRBJ1-2,.,CASSPSSGHYGYTF,TGCGCCAGCAGCCCCTCGAGCGGCCATTATGGCTACACCTTC
.,TRBV5-1,TRBJ2-2,TRBD2,CASSLTSGSGTGELFF,TGCGCCAGCAGCTTGACTAGCGGGAGTGGTACCGGGGAGCTGTTTTTT
.,TRBV7-9,TRBJ2-7,.,CASSLGEGAYEQYF,TGTGCCAGCAGCCTGGGAGAGGGGGCCTACGAGCAGTACTTC
.,TRBV5-1,TRBJ1-1,.,CASSFAGVLTEAFF,TGCGCCAGCAGCTTCGCCGGGGTCCTCACTGAAGCTTTCTTT
.,TRBV5-1,TRBJ2-3,TRBD2,CASSPLAGGTDTQYF,TGCGCCAGCAGCCCCCTAGCGGGGGGCACAGATACGCAGTATTTT
.,TRBV19,TRBJ2-1,.,CASSIGGNYNEQFF,TGTGCCAGTAGTATAGGTGGGAACTACAATGAGCAGTTCTTC
few,TRBV28,TRBJ1-2,TRBD1,CASSPLVGPFGLLDRGLQGYTF,TGTGCCAGCAGCCCGCTGGTTGGACCCTTTGGCTTGTTGGACAGGGGGCTCCAAGGCTACACCTTC
few,TRBV14,TRBJ2-3,.,CASSQQGTDTQYF,TGTGCCAGCAGCCAGCAGGGGACAGATACGCAGTATTTT
.,TRBV2,TRBJ2-5,TRBD1,CASSGDRGAKETQYF,TGTGCCAGCAGTGGGGACAGGGGTGCTAAAGAGACCCAGTACTTC
.,TRBV9,TRBJ1-2,TRBD1,CASSAWTGTNYGYTF,TGTGCCAGCAGCGCCTGGACAGGGACTAACTATGGCTACACCTTC
.,TRBV4-1,TRBJ2-2,TRBD2,CASSQGLAGGKGTGELFF,TGCGCCAGCAGCCAAGGACTAGCGGGAGGGAAGGGAACCGGGGAGCTGTTTTTT
.,TRBV5-1,TRBJ1-2,.,CASSLGQGEGGYTF,TGCGCCAGCAGCTTGGGGCAGGGTGAAGGTGGCTACACCTTC
.,TRBV6-5,TRBJ2-7,TRBD1,CASSYSGDRGIHEQYF,TGTGCCAGCAGTTACTCGGGGGACAGGGGAATACACGAGCAGTACTTC
many,TRBV25-1,TRBJ2-7,TRBD1,CASSESGTGVFQQYF,TGTGCCAGCAGTGAATCCGGGACAGGGGTTTTTCAGCAGTACTTC
.,TRBV7-2,TRBJ1-2,.,CASSLEGWGSFYGYTF,TGTGCCAGCAGCTTAGAGGGATGGGGCAGTTTCTATGGCTACACCTTC
once,TRBV5-1,TRBJ1-2,.,CASRRDQMGLNYGYTF,TGCGCCAGCAGGCGGGACCAGATGGGCCTTAACTATGGCTACACCTTC
.,TRBV5-1,TRBJ1-1,.,CASSYGGVTTEAFF,TGCGCCAGCAGCTATGGGGGGGTGACTACTGAAGCTTTCTTT
.,TRBV6-1,TRBJ1-3,.,CASSEVATKGNTIYF,TGTGCCAGCAGTGAGGTGGCCACTAAGGGAAACACCATATATTTT
.,TRBV1,TRBJ2-2,.,CTSSQDGGVNTGELFF,TGCACCAGCAGCCAAGATGGGGGGGTAAACACCGGGGAGCTGTTTTTT
.,TRBV18,TRBJ2-3,TRBD2,CASSTGTSGRAWTDTQYF,TGTGCCAGCTCAACAGGGACTAGCGGGAGGGCGTGGACAGATACGCAGTATTTT
.,TRBV7-9,TRBJ2-4,.,CASSPPRLGPRKNIQYF,TGTGCCAGCAGCCCGCCACGATTGGGACCCCGTAAAAACATTCAGTACTTC
.,TRBV11-2,TRBJ2-7,.,CASSFRIFSYEQYF,TGTGCCAGCAGCTTTAGGATCTTCTCCTACGAGCAGTACTTC
.,TRBV5-1,TRBJ2-1,.,CASSLARGSSYNEQFF,TGCGCCAGCAGCTTGGCTCGGGGGAGCTCCTACAATGAGCAGTTCTTC
.,TRBV2,TRBJ1-6,.,CASSEINSPLHF,TGTGCCAGCAGTGAAATAAATTCACCCCTCCACTTT
.,TRBV7-2,TRBJ1-2,.,CASSQRSYGYTF,TGTGCCAGCAGCCAGAGGAGCTATGGCTACACCTTC
.,TRBV7-2,TRBJ2-7,TRBD2,CASSLTSGGYEQYF,TGTGCCAGCAGCTTGACTAGCGGGGGTTACGAGCAGTACTTC
.,TRBV5-4,TRBJ2-5,TRBD2,CASRVRGGSAGNQETQYF,TGTGCCAGCAGAGTTCGCGGGGGATCAGCCGGGAACCAAGAGACCCAGTACTTC
.,TRBV5-4,TRBJ2-5,TRBD2,CASRRSGTSEETQYF,TGTGCCAGCAGAAGATCCGGGACTAGCGAAGAGACCCAGTACTTC
.,TRBV27,TRBJ2-7,.,CASSPRYEQYF,TGTGCCAGCAGTCCGCGCTACGAGCAGTACTTC
once,TRBV6-4,TRBJ1-4,.,CASSEQGGEKLFF,TGTGCCAGCAGTGAGCAGGGAGGTGAAAAACTGTTTTTT
.,TRBV5-1,TRBJ2-2,TRBD1,CASSLWGQGNTGELFF,TGCGCCAGCAGCTTGTGGGGACAGGGCAACACCGGGGAGCTGTTTTTT
.,TRBV19,TRBJ1-5,TRBD1,CASTRTGVINQPQHF,TGTGCCAGTACCCGGACAGGGGTGATCAATCAGCCCCAGCATTTT
.,TRBV19,TRBJ1-2,.,CASSRRTGKLANYGYTF,TGTGCCAGTAGTAGGAGAACAGGAAAGTTAGCTAACTATGGCTACACCTTC
.,TRBV7-2,TRBJ1-5,.,CASSPRAGDQPQHF,TGTGCCAGCAGCCCAAGGGCAGGGGATCAGCCCCAGCATTTT
.,TRBV19,TRBJ1-4,.,CASSIISQGRILQTTNEKLFF,TGTGCCAGTAGTATAATCTCCCAAGGACGGATCCTACAAACAACTAATGAAAAACTGTTTTTT
.,TRBV2,TRBJ1-4,.,CASSAPATNEKLFF,TGTGCCAGCAGTGCACCTGCAACTAATGAAAAACTGTTTTTT
.,TRBV5-4,TRBJ1-1,.,CASSLGGGRRVSDTEAFF,TGTGCCAGCAGCTTGGGGGGGGGCCGCCGGGTTTCTGACACTGAAGCTTTCTTT
.,TRBV9,TRBJ2-7,.,CASSVSSTGPYEQYF,TGTGCCAGCAGCGTAAGTAGTACAGGGCCCTACGAGCAGTACTTC
.,TRBV28,TRBJ1-6,.,CASSASEGNNSPLHF,TGTGCCAGCAGCGCCTCCGAGGGGAATAATTCACCCCTCCACTTT
.,TRBV6-5,TRBJ1-4,.,CASSYSGEKLFF,TGTGCCAGCAGTTACTCGGGTGAAAAACTGTTTTTT
.,TRBV6-6,TRBJ1-5,.,CASSSPGTGFRPQHF,TGTGCCAGCAGTTCACCGGGAACTGGCTTTCGGCCCCAGCATTTT
once,TRBV30,TRBJ1-4,TRBD1,CAWKASGTGSGREKLFF,TGTGCCTGGAAGGCCTCCGGGACAGGGAGTGGCCGGGAAAAACTGTTTTTT
.,TRBV6-1,TRBJ1-1,.,CASSEGIPGHLVPNTEAFF,TGTGCCAGCAGTGAAGGAATACCCGGACATCTAGTCCCTAACACTGAAGCTTTCTTT
.,TRBV11-1,TRBJ2-5,TRBD1,CASRRGQGAETQYF,TGTGCCAGCAGAAGGGGACAGGGGGCAGAGACCCAGTACTTC